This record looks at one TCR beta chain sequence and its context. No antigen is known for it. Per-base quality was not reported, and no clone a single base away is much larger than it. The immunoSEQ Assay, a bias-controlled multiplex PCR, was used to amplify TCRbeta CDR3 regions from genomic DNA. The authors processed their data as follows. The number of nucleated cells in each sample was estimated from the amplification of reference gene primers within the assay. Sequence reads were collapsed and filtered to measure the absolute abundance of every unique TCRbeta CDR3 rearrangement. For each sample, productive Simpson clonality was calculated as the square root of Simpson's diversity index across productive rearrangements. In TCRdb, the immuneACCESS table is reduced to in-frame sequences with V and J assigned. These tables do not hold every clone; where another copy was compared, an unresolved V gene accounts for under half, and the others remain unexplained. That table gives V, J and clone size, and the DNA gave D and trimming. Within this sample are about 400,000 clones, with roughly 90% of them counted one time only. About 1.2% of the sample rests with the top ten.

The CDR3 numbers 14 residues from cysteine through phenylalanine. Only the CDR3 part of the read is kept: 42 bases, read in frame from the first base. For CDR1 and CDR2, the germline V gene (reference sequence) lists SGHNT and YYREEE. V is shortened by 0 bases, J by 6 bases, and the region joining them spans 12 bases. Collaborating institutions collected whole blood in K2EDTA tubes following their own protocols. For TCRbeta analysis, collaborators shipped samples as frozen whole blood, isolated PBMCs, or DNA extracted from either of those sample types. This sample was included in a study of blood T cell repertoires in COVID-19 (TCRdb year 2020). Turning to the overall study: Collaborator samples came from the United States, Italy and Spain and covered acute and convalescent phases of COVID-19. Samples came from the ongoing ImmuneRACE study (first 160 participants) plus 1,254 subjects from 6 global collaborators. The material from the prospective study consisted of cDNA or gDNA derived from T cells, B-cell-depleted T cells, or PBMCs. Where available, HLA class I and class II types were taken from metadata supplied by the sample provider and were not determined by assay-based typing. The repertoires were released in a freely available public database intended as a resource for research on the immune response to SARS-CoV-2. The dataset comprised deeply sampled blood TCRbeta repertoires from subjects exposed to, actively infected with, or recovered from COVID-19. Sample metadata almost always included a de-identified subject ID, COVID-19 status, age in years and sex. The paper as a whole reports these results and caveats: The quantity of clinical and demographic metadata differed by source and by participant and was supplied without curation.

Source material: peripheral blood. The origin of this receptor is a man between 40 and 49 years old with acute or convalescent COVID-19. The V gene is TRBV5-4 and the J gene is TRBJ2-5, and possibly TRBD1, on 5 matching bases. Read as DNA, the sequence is TGTGCCAGCAGCTTGGATTCCAGGGCCAAGACCCAGTACTTC. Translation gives CASSLDSRAKTQYF.